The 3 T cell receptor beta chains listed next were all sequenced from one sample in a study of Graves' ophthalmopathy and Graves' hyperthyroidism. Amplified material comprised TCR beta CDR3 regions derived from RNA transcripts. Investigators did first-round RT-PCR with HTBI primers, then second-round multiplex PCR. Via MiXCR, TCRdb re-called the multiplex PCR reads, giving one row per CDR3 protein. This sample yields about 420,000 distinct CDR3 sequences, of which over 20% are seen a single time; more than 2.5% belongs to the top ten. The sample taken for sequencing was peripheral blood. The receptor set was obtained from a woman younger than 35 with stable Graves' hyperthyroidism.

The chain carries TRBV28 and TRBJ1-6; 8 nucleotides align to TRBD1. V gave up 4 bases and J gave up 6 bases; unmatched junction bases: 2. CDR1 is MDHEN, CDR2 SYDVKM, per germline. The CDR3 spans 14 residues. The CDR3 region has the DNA TGTGCCAGCAGTTCAGGACAGGGTAATTCACCCCTCCACTTT. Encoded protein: CASSSGQGNSPLHF.

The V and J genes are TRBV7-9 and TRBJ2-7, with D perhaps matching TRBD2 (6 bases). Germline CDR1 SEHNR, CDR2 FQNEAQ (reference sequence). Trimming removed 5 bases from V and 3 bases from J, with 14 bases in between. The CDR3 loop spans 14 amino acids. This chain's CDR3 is CASSKDGRLYEQYF. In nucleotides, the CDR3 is TGTGCCAGCAGCAAGGATGGGAGGCTCTACGAGCAGTACTTC.

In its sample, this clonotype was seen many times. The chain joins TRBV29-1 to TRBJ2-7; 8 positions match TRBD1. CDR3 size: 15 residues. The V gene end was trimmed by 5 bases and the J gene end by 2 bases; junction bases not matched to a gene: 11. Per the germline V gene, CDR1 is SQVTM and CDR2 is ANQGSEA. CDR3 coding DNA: TGCAGCGTTTGGTCCGGGACAGGACCCCCCTACGAGCAGTACTTC. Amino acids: CSVWSGTGPPYEQYF.